These T cell receptor beta chains were read from a single sample in a study of identical twins. A single record per CDR3 protein comes from TCRdb applying MiXCR to the 5' RACE reads. Of hundreds of thousands of distinct CDR3 sequences detected, approximately 13% appear once; the ten largest clones hold about 1.5%. The same sample was also used in a study of yellow fever vaccine responses in identical twins.

The sample comprised PBMCs. Receptors originate from a woman under 30 in good health. CDR3s include the opening cysteine and the closing phenylalanine or tryptophan. A D gene is named only where the DNA matches it firmly. Clone size is given for some rows only: seen once, a few or many times, or a class if the clone is expanded.

clone_size,d_call,cdr3_length,v_call,j_call,cdr3_aa,cdr3_nt
-,TRBD1,15,TRBV3-1,TRBJ1-2,CDSSQDSRQGHGYTF,TGTGACAGCAGCCAAGATTCGAGACAGGGCCATGGCTACACCTTC
-,TRBD2,18,TRBV7-3,TRBJ2-3,CASSLTAGRGYSTDTQYF,TGTGCCAGCAGCTTAACCGCAGGGCGGGGGTATAGCACAGATACGCAGTATTTT
few,TRBD1,15,TRBV2,TRBJ2-7,CASSSQGANSYEQYF,TGTGCCAGCAGTTCCCAGGGGGCCAACTCCTACGAGCAGTACTTC
-,-,10,TRBV27,TRBJ1-2,CIRAEYGYTF,TGTATCCGGGCGGAATATGGCTACACCTTC
-,-,15,TRBV6-5,TRBJ2-1,CASSYWQSSYNEQFF,TGTGCCAGCAGTTACTGGCAGAGCTCCTACAATGAGCAGTTCTTC
-,TRBD2,16,TRBV24-1,TRBJ2-3,CATSASGRWGTDTQYF,TGTGCCACCAGTGCAAGCGGGAGATGGGGCACAGATACGCAGTATTTT
-,-,16,TRBV28,TRBJ2-5,CASSPTVSRGQETQYF,TGTGCCAGCAGTCCGACAGTTTCCAGGGGCCAAGAGACCCAGTACTTC
-,-,15,TRBV10-3,TRBJ2-1,CAIRGSLPQGDEQFF,TGTGCCATCAGGGGGTCTCTCCCCCAAGGGGATGAGCAGTTCTTC
few,-,15,TRBV2,TRBJ1-2,CASRKINRDTGGYTF,TGTGCCAGCAGGAAAATAAACCGGGACACCGGTGGCTACACCTTC
few,TRBD1,15,TRBV6-1,TRBJ2-6,CASQGASSGANVLTF,TGTGCCAGCCAGGGGGCTAGCTCTGGGGCCAACGTCCTGACTTTC
-,-,14,TRBV11-3,TRBJ2-7,CASSLDNSVSEQYF,TGTGCCAGCAGCTTAGATAACTCGGTCTCCGAGCAGTACTTC
many,-,15,TRBV28,TRBJ1-5,CASSLWAGNMQPQHF,TGTGCCAGCAGTTTATGGGCAGGGAACATGCAGCCCCAGCATTTT
-,TRBD2,16,TRBV5-1,TRBJ2-1,CASSSTSGSRGNEQFF,TGCGCCAGCAGCTCGACTAGCGGGAGTAGGGGCAATGAGCAGTTCTTC